Listed below are T cell receptor beta chains from one sample, sequenced in a study of shared clonotypes between healthy human individuals. Libraries were prepared by immunoSEQ multiplex PCR; TCRdb keeps only in-frame clonotypes and omits some of them. This sample carries about 1.5 million clones, nearly 99% of them seen once, and the ten largest clones take approximately 0.45%. Sample: naive CD4+ T cells sorted from blood. Receptors were obtained from a young man in good health. Both conserved end residues are trimmed from each CDR3.

J	V	CDR3
TRBJ2-5	TRBV7-9	ASSSHRDSIWETQY
TRBJ2-7	TRBV29-1	SGASEGSGQY
TRBJ2-1	TRBV5-8	ASSLGVGVLDNEQF
TRBJ2-3	TRBV18	ASSPQGAADTQY
TRBJ2-1	TRBV2	ASSQRYNEQF
TRBJ1-1	TRBV5-1	ASSLGRPGTEAF
TRBJ1-1	TRBV18	ASSLAQGNLGEAF
TRBJ2-1	TRBV9	ASSPEIGSGRGAGYNEQF
TRBJ1-3	TRBV28	ASSTPNSGNTIY
TRBJ2-1	TRBV5-1	ASSLAGRSEQF
TRBJ2-1	TRBV5-1	ASSRSLTRQDNEQF
TRBJ1-5	TRBV9	ASSVGHSNQPQH
TRBJ2-7	TRBV18	ASSSQGSEYEQY
TRBJ1-4	TRBV10-3	AISEWGSEKLF
TRBJ1-2	TRBV5-1	ASSLVSQGGSYGYT
TRBJ2-1	TRBV18	ASSPPGLAGVKFPNEQF
TRBJ2-1	TRBV6-4	ASSVLAGYNEQF
TRBJ2-7	TRBV28	ASTLGQGAREQY
TRBJ2-3	TRBV5-5	ASSLGLAGVWDTQY
TRBJ1-2	TRBV5-6	ASRLGPGHEDYT
TRBJ1-4	TRBV5-1	ASRTGTGGDEKLF
TRBJ2-5	TRBV6-5	ASSSHAVRY
TRBJ2-3	TRBV5-1	ASSQGLVRVGDTQY
TRBJ1-4	TRBV29-1	SVRTQGEKLF
TRBJ2-7	TRBV11-3	ASITDSGLAGPYEQY
TRBJ1-5	TRBV19	ASSIARGGQPQH
TRBJ2-2	TRBV19	ASSIPAQTGELF
TRBJ1-2	TRBV19	ASSIGQDYGYT
TRBJ2-7	TRBV5-4	ASSLAGTIPYEQY
TRBJ1-5	TRBV29-1	SVGQGVNQPQH
TRBJ2-1	TRBV12-5	ASVIAGTPYNEQF
TRBJ2-5	TRBV7-9	ASSYALSGRGGETQY
TRBJ2-2	TRBV23-1	ASSQSSPGQAGELF
TRBJ2-1	TRBV11-2	ASSSYRDSARNEQF
TRBJ1-1	TRBV6-5	ASSYSGGRNTEAF
TRBJ1-5	TRBV2	ASSDREAPQH